Sequencing of this TCR beta chain was carried out in a study of PD-1 blockade in classical Hodgkin lymphoma. As to time point: cycle 4 day 1 (C4D1), after less than seven weeks of nivolumab. Autologous stem cell transplantation was followed by relapse in every patient, and brentuximab vedotin exposure varied. Purification of CD4+ T cells from thawed PBMCs was performed via magnetic negative selection. Clones were sequenced by immunoSEQ multiplex PCR, and TCRdb holds only the in-frame ones, with some missing. Here the sample spans roughly 29,000 clones, around 85% being singletons. Germline assignment: CDR1 SGHTA and CDR2 FQGTGA. CDR3 length equals 14 residues. V dropped 2 bases and J dropped 4 bases, with 8 bases sitting between them.

The sequence came from a human donor with classical Hodgkin lymphoma. The sample consisted of CD4+ T cells from blood, taken before the fourth cycle of nivolumab. The V call is TRBV7-3, the J call TRBJ2-2; the D gene could be TRBD1 or TRBD2 (5 bases each). CDR3 bases: TGTGCCAGCAGCTTACTTGGGACCACCGGGGAGCTGTTTTTT. Amino acids: CASSLLGTTGELFF.